This entry concerns a single T cell receptor beta chain. What it binds is not known. The source of the sample is a study of shared clonotypes between healthy human individuals. At the level of the study: The donor pool was made up of two women and a few men aged 18 to 49. A donor's plate count was three for CD4 naive and three for CD4 memory; CD8 naive had two and CD8 memory one.

V gave up 2 bases and J gave up 5 bases; unmatched junction bases: 5. Germline loops: CDR1 MNHEY, CDR2 SMNVEV (reference sequence). CDR3 length: 14 amino acids. Terminally differentiated effector memory CD45RA+ cells were excluded by CCR7 positive selection of CD45RO-negative cells. The study drew all its donors from Caucasian adults living in Nashville, Tennessee. Study-level findings and limits: Few donors limited the genetic and exposure-history diversity represented.

Sequencing used immunoSEQ multiplex PCR; TCRdb keeps in-frame clones, though not all of them. The table includes about 680,000 clones, 92% detected once. The TCR sequence derives from a young man in good health. V usage is TRBV27 and J usage is TRBJ2-7; TRBD2 aligns across 8 bases. The sample was naive CD8+ T cells sorted from blood. The CDR3 DNA follows: TGTGCCAGCAGTTTACTGGCGGGAGGTAACGAGCAGTACTTC. As protein: CASSLLAGGNEQYF.